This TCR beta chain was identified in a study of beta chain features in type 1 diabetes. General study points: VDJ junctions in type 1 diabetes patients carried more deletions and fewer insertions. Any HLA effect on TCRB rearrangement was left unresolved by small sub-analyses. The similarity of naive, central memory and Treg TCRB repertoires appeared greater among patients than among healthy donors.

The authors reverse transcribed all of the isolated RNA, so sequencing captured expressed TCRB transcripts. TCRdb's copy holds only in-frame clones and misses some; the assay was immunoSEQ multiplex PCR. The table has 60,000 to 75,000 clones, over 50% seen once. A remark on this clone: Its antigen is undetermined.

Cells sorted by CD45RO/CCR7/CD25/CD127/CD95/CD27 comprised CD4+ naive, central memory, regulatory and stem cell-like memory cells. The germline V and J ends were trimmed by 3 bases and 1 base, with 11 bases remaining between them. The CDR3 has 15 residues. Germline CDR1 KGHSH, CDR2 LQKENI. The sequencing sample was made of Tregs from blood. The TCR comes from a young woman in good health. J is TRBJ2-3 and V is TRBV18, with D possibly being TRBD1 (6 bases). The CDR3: CASSPATGRTDTQYF. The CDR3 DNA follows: TGTGCCAGCTCACCCGCGACAGGACGCACAGATACGCAGTATTTT.